This T cell receptor (beta chain) emerged from a study of blood T cell repertoires in COVID-19. Study-level information: Collection of acute and convalescent COVID-19 samples took place in the United States, Italy and Spain.

This table comes from immunoSEQ multiplex PCR, and its TCRdb copy is limited to in-frame clones, with some not included. The sample records over 100,000 clones, over 60% being singletons. The V gene's germline CDR1 is MNHNS and CDR2 SASEGT. The CDR3 spans 16 residues. V was pared by 4 bases and J by 5 bases, with 20 bases between. This receptor was identified in a woman of 80 years or more with acute or convalescent COVID-19. The gene calls are TRBV6-1 and TRBJ1-1; D perhaps matches TRBD1 (6 bases). Sequencing used peripheral blood. For the CDR3, the DNA is TGTGCCAGCAGTGGAACGGACAGCCCAAAGGGTACTGAAGCTTTCTTT. It is translated as CASSGTDSPKGTEAFF.